This TCR beta chain was sequenced during a study of shared clonotypes between healthy human individuals. Findings of the study overall: Inspection by rarefaction showed sorted-subset sequencing to be incomplete despite large depth. In general, naive subsets displayed greater estimated richness than memory subsets did.

The sorted-subset replicate PCRs were given around 200 ng DNA, which is tens of thousands of T cell genomes. Generated by immunoSEQ multiplex PCR, the TCRdb table keeps only in-frame clones and is missing some. The sample yields millions of clones, roughly 92% seen once. In germline, CDR1 is MNHEY, CDR2 SMNVEV (reference sequence). The V gene lost 7 bases and the J gene lost 1 base, with 9 bases spanning the gap. The CDR3 loop spans 13 amino acids. With respect to this clone: The antigen is undetermined.

The source is a man aged 18 to 30 in good health. The sample comprised naive CD4+ T cells sorted from blood. Noted subset: CD45RA+ positively selected. The V and J genes are TRBV27 and TRBJ2-3; D unclear. The CDR3 spells CASTRAGTDTQYF. CDR3 sequence (DNA): TGTGCCAGCACTCGGGCAGGCACAGATACGCAGTATTTT.